Each of the 5 T cell receptor beta chains below was sequenced from the same sample in a study of blood T cells in healthy people across ages. A second 7 to 11 cycle PCR used barcoded and J-beta primers. In TCRdb, the 5' RACE reads were re-called with MiXCR into one record per CDR3 protein. Here the sample spans about 1.8 million distinct CDR3 sequences, about 49% being singletons. Material: blood. The receptors originated from a woman between 35 and 50 years old in good health.

In this sample, this clonotype turned up a few times. The chain uses TRBV4-1 and TRBJ1-2; 7 nucleotides align to TRBD1. The CDR3 has 15 residues. Trimming took 0 bases from V and 4 from J; bases not matched to a gene: 5. CDR1 and CDR2 from the germline V gene are MGHRA and YSYEKL. The CDR3 sequence is CASSQDRGQPYGYTF. The CDR3 DNA reads TGCGCCAGCAGCCAAGATCGGGGACAGCCCTATGGCTACACCTTC.

This clonotype was counted between two and nine times. The CDR3 DNA follows: TGCGCCAGCAGCCCTGCCGGGGGCCGAAACTCTGGGGCCAACGTCCTGACTTTC. This translates into CASSPAGGRNSGANVLTF. This chain uses TRBV5-1 with TRBJ2-6, with D perhaps being TRBD1 or TRBD2 (6 bases each). V was cut by 4 bases and J by 0 bases, with 17 bases left in between. Germline V gene sequence: CDR1 SGHRS, CDR2 YFSETQ. The CDR3 is made up of 18 amino acids.

CDR3 nucleotides: TGTGCCAGCAGTGTAAGCAGGGGGTATTTGTCACCCCTCCACTTT. It encodes CASSVSRGYLSPLHF. The chain recombines TRBV25-1 with TRBJ1-6; 7 positions agree with TRBD1. The CDR3 sequence is 15 residues long. The junction had 10 bases not matched to a gene; V was cut back by 4 bases and J by 10 bases. Looked up from germline, CDR1 is MGHDK and CDR2 is SYGVNS.

Here the CDR3 DNA reads TGCGCCAGCAGCCTGGGACAGGACCGAAATGAAAAACTGTTTTTT. This codes for CASSLGQDRNEKLFF. The genes are TRBV4-3 and TRBJ1-4, with 8 bases lining up with TRBD1. CDR3 length equals 15 residues. Germline assignment: CDR1 LGHNA and CDR2 YSLEER. V gave up 4 bases and J gave up 5 bases; unmatched junction bases: 6.

V gene TRBV12-3 or TRBV12-4 combines with J gene TRBJ1-5, with D tentatively TRBD1 (5 bases). V was clipped by 3 bases and J by 1 base, with 10 bases between them. The CDR3 extends over 15 amino acids. CDR3 sequence: CASSFRGGSNQPQHF. The CDR3 region has the DNA TGTGCCAGCAGTTTCCGGGGCGGAAGCAATCAGCCCCAGCATTTT.